This TCR beta chain was observed in a study of cytomegalovirus exposure and HLA in healthy donors. Whole-study results and caveats: According to a later analysis, most TCR beta chains associated with CMV appeared HLA-restricted. One variant, a missense change in DCLRE1C, was linked in a later analysis to TCR beta V- and J-gene trimming. Cytomegalovirus association was listed for 150 to 200 TCR beta chains.

Every donor was a healthy person donating bone marrow. Use of 60 Vbeta and 13 Jbeta primers characterized the PCR. The protocol was immunoSEQ multiplex PCR, while the TCRdb copy is restricted to in-frame clones and leaves out a portion. The sample contains over 150,000 clones, 75% to 85% of which appear only once. As to this clone: The antigen is unknown.

CDR3 length: 15 residues. CDR1 is MNHNS, CDR2 SASEGT, per germline. V lost 5 bases to trimming and J lost 0 bases, with 10 bases between them. The sequence was collected from a man aged 25 to 45 in good health and CMV-seropositive. J is TRBJ2-2 and V is TRBV6-1, with D possibly matching TRBD1 (5 bases). Sequencing was performed on PBMCs. CDR3 protein: CASSSQGPNTGELFF. The CDR3 DNA follows: TGTGCCAGCAGTAGTCAGGGTCCGAACACCGGGGAGCTGTTTTTT.